These 26 T cell receptor beta chains share one sample of origin, sequenced in a study of blood T cell repertoires in COVID-19. Data came from immunoSEQ multiplex PCR; TCRdb stores just in-frame clones and leaves some out. This sample carries 140,000 or so clones, over 60% of them seen once, and the ten largest clones take around 16%. The specimen sequenced was peripheral blood. The receptor set was obtained from a man between 50 and 59 years old with acute or convalescent COVID-19.

The chain combines TRBV7-6 with TRBJ2-7; D unresolved. This CDR3 spans 13 amino acids. Germline V lookup: CDR1 SGHVS, CDR2 FNYEAQ. V was clipped by 5 bases and J by 0 bases, with 8 bases between them. Here the CDR3 reads CASSPRTSYEQYF. CDR3 nucleotide sequence: TGTGCCAGCAGCCCGCGAACCTCCTACGAGCAGTACTTC.

As to this clone: The sample carries other DNA sequences with the same CDR3. J is TRBJ1-5 and V is TRBV5-6, with a tentative D call TRBD1 (5 bases). CDR3 size: 13 residues. V lost 2 bases, J lost 5 bases, and 8 bases lay in between. Germline assignment: CDR1 SGHDT and CDR2 YYEEEE. The CDR3 region is CASSLGRDQPQHF. The CDR3 nucleotides are TGTGCCAGCAGCTTAGGCAGGGATCAGCCCCAGCATTTT. Full variable domain (missing parts from reference TRBV5-6 and TRBJ1-5): DAGVTQSPTHLIKTRGQQVTLRCSPKSGHDTVSWYQQALGQGPQFIFQYYEEEERQRGNFPDRFSGHQFPNYSSELNVNALLLGDSALYLCASSLGRDQPQHFGDGTRLSIL.

This rearrangement joins TRBV6-5 to TRBJ2-3; TRBD1 might be the D (6 bases). From germline, CDR1 is MNHEY and CDR2 SVGAGI. The CDR3 loop spans 14 amino acids. Trimming left V 6 bases short and J 0 bases short, with 10 bases between. CDR3 nucleotides: TGTGCCAGCAGCGATGGACAGAGCACAGATACGCAGTATTTT. Translation gives CASSDGQSTDTQYF.

V gene TRBV19 combines with J gene TRBJ1-5, with TRBD1 identical over 10 bases. CDR1 and CDR2 (germline): LNHDA, SQIVND (reference sequence). The CDR3 extends over 14 amino acids. V was pared by 4 bases and J by 6 bases, with 3 bases of the junction left unmatched. CDR3 nucleotides: TGTGCCAGTAGTACGACAGGGGGCGGTCAGCCCCAGCATTTT. It encodes CASSTTGGGQPQHF.

The chain has TRBV4-1 and TRBJ2-3; 11 bases fit TRBD2. The V gene end was trimmed by 3 bases and the J gene end by 2 bases; junction bases not matched to a gene: 13. The CDR3 has 19 amino acids. Germline values: CDR1 MGHRA, CDR2 YSYEKL. As DNA, the CDR3 is TGCGCCAGCAGCCACGACAGGATAGCGGGGGGGCTATACACAGATACGCAGTATTTT. Amino acids: CASSHDRIAGGLYTDTQYF.

This clone was counted once. The rearrangement uses TRBV18 and TRBJ2-3; D gene unclear. This CDR3 spans 16 amino acids. Germline V gives CDR1 KGHSH, CDR2 LQKENI. Deletions cut 2 bases from V and 7 bases from J, with 19 bases between. CDR3 nucleotides: TGTGCCAGCTCACCATTTGAGGCCTTCTCTATGCATACGCAGTATTTT. Amino acid sequence: CASSPFEAFSMHTQYF.

The chain joins TRBV30 to TRBJ2-5; TRBD2 aligns across 9 bases. The CDR3 sequence is 12 residues long. Germline lookup yields CDR1 GTSNPN and CDR2 SVGIG (reference sequence). V gave up 8 bases and J gave up 1 base; unmatched junction bases: 2. CDR3 loop: CALSGGQETQYF. DNA of the CDR3: TGTGCCCTTAGCGGGGGCCAAGAGACCCAGTACTTC.

This chain connects TRBV4-1 to TRBJ2-3, with 7 bases fitting TRBD2. V gave up 3 bases and J gave up 4 bases; unmatched junction bases: 7. Germline assignment: CDR1 MGHRA and CDR2 YSYEKL. The CDR3 sequence is 15 residues long. CDR3 DNA: TGCGCCAGCAGCCAGGGGGAGGGGACGGCAGATACGCAGTATTTT. This codes for CASSQGEGTADTQYF.

This clone was counted only a few times. This chain links TRBV5-1 with TRBJ1-6; D remains ambiguous. Trimming stripped 5 bases from V and 0 bases from J, with 12 bases between. CDR1 and CDR2 (germline): SGHRS, YFSETQ. The CDR3 totals 16 residues. Written as DNA, the CDR3 is TGCGCCAGCAGTCCCGATGGCTCCTCCTATAATTCACCCCTCCACTTT. Its translation is CASSPDGSSYNSPLHF.

This clone was seen a single time. The chain links TRBV27 to TRBJ2-3; D possibly corresponds to TRBD2 (5 bases). Per germline, CDR1 MNHEY and CDR2 SMNVEV (reference sequence). The V gene lost 7 bases and the J gene lost 8 bases, with 10 bases spanning the gap. The CDR3 sequence is 11 residues long. The CDR3 region is CASMTDFTQYF. The CDR3 DNA is TGTGCCAGCATGACGGACTTTACGCAGTATTTT.

The CDR3 protein is CAWSVRSGGAQFF. DNA for the CDR3: TGTGCCTGGAGTGTAAGGTCTGGGGGGGCCCAGTTCTTC. This chain joins TRBV30 and TRBJ2-1; perhaps TRBD2 as D (7 bases). The CDR3 extends over 13 amino acids. V lost 0 bases and J lost 13, with 16 bases in between. Germline V lookup: CDR1 GTSNPN, CDR2 SVGIG (reference sequence).

The genes are TRBV5-1 and TRBJ1-1; maybe TRBD1 (5 bases). Germline lookup yields CDR1 SGHRS and CDR2 YFSETQ. The CDR3 runs to 15 residues. Between the trimmed V and J ends, which lost 0 bases and 4 bases, there was a span of 13 bases. In DNA form, the CDR3 reads TGCGCCAGCAGCTTGGTTGGGTCCCAGGGCACTGAAGCTTTCTTT. It translates to CASSLVGSQGTEAFF.

The CDR3 DNA is TGTGCCAGTAGTATTCGCGTCGGAGCGGGGGGTTATGAGACCCAGTACTTC. Translation: CASSIRVGAGGYETQYF. V usage is TRBV19 and J usage is TRBJ2-5; 9 nucleotides line up with TRBD2. The CDR3 is 17 amino acids. In germline, CDR1 is LNHDA, CDR2 SQIVND (reference sequence). V gave up 3 bases and J gave up 5 bases; unmatched junction bases: 13. Using reference TRBV19 and TRBJ2-5 for the parts outside the CDR3, the full variable domain is DGGITQSPKYLFRKEGQNVTLSCEQNLNHDAMYWYRQDPGQGLRLIYYSQIVNDFQKGDIAEGYSVSREKKESFPLTVTSAQKNPTAFYLCASSIRVGAGGYETQYFGPGTRLLVL.

The chain employs TRBV27 and TRBJ2-1; D gene uncertain. The ends were cut back, 6 bases at V and 10 bases at J, with 16 bases in the middle. Germline assignment: CDR1 MNHEY and CDR2 SMNVEV (reference sequence). This CDR3 comprises 13 residues. As DNA, the CDR3 is TGTGCCAGCAGCCCTGGTGAGGCGAGGGAGCAGTTCTTC. Translating it yields CASSPGEAREQFF.

V and J are TRBV6-5 and TRBJ2-5, with D perhaps matching TRBD1 (8 bases). V was cut by 6 bases and J by 5 bases, with 19 bases left in between. CDR3 size: 15 residues. The V gene's germline CDR1 is MNHEY and CDR2 SVGAGI. CDR3 sequence reads: CASRGGTGSWETQYF. Written as DNA, the CDR3 is TGTGCCAGCAGGGGAGGGACAGGAAGTTGGGAGACCCAGTACTTC.

The gene calls are TRBV10-3 and TRBJ1-4, with unresolved D. The CDR3 is 14 amino acids. The germline CDR1 and CDR2 sequences are ENHRY and SYGVKD. Trimming shortened V by 3 bases and J by 7 bases, and 12 bases separated the two germline ends. CDR3 residues: CAISDTVDTEKLFF. The CDR3 DNA is TGTGCCATCAGTGATACAGTAGACACTGAAAAACTGTTTTTT.

The rearrangement links TRBV2 to TRBJ1-5; the match to TRBD1 covers 9 bases. CDR1 is SNHLY and CDR2 is FYNNEI in the germline V gene. Trimming cost V 5 bases and J 9 bases; bases outside gene matches: 5. CDR3 length: 13 amino acids. The CDR3 protein is CASSRTGDLPQHF. DNA for the CDR3: TGTGCCAGCAGTCGGACAGGGGACCTGCCCCAGCATTTT.

About this clone itself: A far larger clone is only one base removed, so a read error is likely. This chain uses TRBV12-3 or TRBV12-4 with TRBJ1-2; D possibly corresponds to TRBD1 (6 bases). The CDR3 length is 12 residues. Trimming stripped 6 bases from V and 4 bases from J, with 9 bases between. CDR3 protein: CASSPDSYGYTF. The CDR3 DNA reads as TGTGCCAGCAGCCCGGACAGCTATGGCTACACCTTC.

This chain uses TRBV6-5 with TRBJ2-7; 7 bases fit TRBD1. From germline, CDR1 is MNHEY and CDR2 SVGAGI. The CDR3 totals 15 residues. V gave up 4 bases and J gave up 3 bases; unmatched junction bases: 9. The CDR3 region has the DNA TGTGCCAGCAGTTTCCCCGGGACAGCGAGCTACGAGCAGTACTTC. Its protein is CASSFPGTASYEQYF.

This clone was picked up one time. The chain is built from TRBV5-1 and TRBJ2-1; 8 nucleotides agree with TRBD2. Germline V lookup: CDR1 SGHRS, CDR2 YFSETQ. V dropped 0 bases and J dropped 4; count of bases not matched to a gene: 9. The CDR3 has 17 residues. Written as DNA, the CDR3 is TGCGCCAGCAGCTTGGGCGGGGGAGCGGGGGCGTACAATGAGCAGTTCTTC. Its protein is CASSLGGGAGAYNEQFF.

The rearrangement uses TRBV11-2 and TRBJ2-5; 9 bases match TRBD1. This CDR3 spans 15 amino acids. With V trimmed by 0 bases and J by 3 bases, 2 bases remained unmatched. CDR1 is SGHAT, CDR2 FQNNGV, per germline. CDR3 residues: CASSLEGQGKETQYF. CDR3 bases: TGTGCCAGCAGCTTAGAGGGACAGGGAAAAGAGACCCAGTACTTC. Full variable domain (remainder filled in from reference TRBV11-2 and TRBJ2-5): EAGVAQSPRYKIIEKRQSVAFWCNPISGHATLYWYQQILGQGPKLLIQFQNNGVVDDSQLPKDRFSAERLKGVDSTLKIQPAKLEDSAVYLCASSLEGQGKETQYFGPGTRLLVL.

The chain has TRBV6-1 and TRBJ2-7; D gene uncertain. Per germline, CDR1 MNHNS and CDR2 SASEGT. The CDR3 loop spans 15 amino acids. V was pared by 2 bases and J by 3 bases, with 14 bases between. CDR3 DNA sequence: TGTGCCAGCAGTGAATCCTACAGCAGTTTCTACGAGCAGTACGTC. Encoded protein: CASSESYSSFYEQYV.

The V and J genes are TRBV7-9 and TRBJ1-2; 8 positions match TRBD1. The V gene end was trimmed by 5 bases and the J gene end by 4 bases; junction bases not matched to a gene: 6. This CDR3 region has 14 residues. CDR1 and CDR2 (germline): SEHNR, FQNEAQ (reference sequence). The DNA of the CDR3 is TGTGCCAGCAGCCCTACAGGGGGAAGCTATGGCTACACCTTC. Its translation: CASSPTGGSYGYTF.

This chain joins TRBV7-8 and TRBJ1-5, with 9 bases identical to TRBD1. The germline V gene has CDR1 SGHVS and CDR2 FQNEAQ. Unmatched junction bases numbered 17, after V lost 5 bases and J lost 0 bases. The CDR3 is 20 residues long. CDR3 residues: CASSAPRDRVAAFSNQPQHF. CDR3 sequence (DNA): TGTGCCAGCAGCGCTCCCCGGGACAGGGTTGCGGCGTTTAGCAATCAGCCCCAGCATTTT.

V gene TRBV6-6 combines with J gene TRBJ1-6; D gene unclear. The germline V gene has CDR1 MNHNY and CDR2 SVGAGI (reference sequence). With 10 bases removed from V and 7 bases from J, the gap between germline ends came to 14 bases. The CDR3 is 13 amino acids. DNA of the CDR3: TGTGCCACCCTCCTTAACAGAAATTCACCCCTCCACTTT. This codes for CATLLNRNSPLHF.

V gene TRBV4-1 combines with J gene TRBJ1-1, with 7 bases identical to TRBD1. The junction had 11 bases not matched to a gene; V was cut back by 4 bases and J by 6 bases. The CDR3 runs 15 residues. From germline, CDR1 is MGHRA and CDR2 YSYEKL. The CDR3 protein is CASSPGQVGLAEAFF. CDR3 in DNA: TGCGCCAGCAGCCCCGGACAGGTGGGTTTGGCTGAAGCTTTCTTT.